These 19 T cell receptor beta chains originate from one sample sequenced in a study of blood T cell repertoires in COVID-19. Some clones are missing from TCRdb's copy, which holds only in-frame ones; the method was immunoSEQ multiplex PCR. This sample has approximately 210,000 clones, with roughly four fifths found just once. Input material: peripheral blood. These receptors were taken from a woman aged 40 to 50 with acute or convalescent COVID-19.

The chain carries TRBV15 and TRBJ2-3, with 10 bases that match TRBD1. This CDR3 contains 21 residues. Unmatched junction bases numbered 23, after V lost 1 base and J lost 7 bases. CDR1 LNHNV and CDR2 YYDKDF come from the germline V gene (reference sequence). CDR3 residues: CATSRAPAPLPTGGIDNTQYF. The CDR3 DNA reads TGTGCCACCAGCAGAGCCCCGGCACCCCTACCGACAGGGGGCATTGACAATACGCAGTATTTT.

CDR3 coding DNA: TGTGCCATCAGGGGACACGGACAGGGTAAAAACTATGGCTACACCTTC. Residues: CAIRGHGQGKNYGYTF. The V gene is TRBV10-3, the J gene TRBJ1-2, with TRBD1 matching 8 bases. The germline gives CDR1 ENHRY, CDR2 SYGVKD. Trimming removed 6 bases from V and 2 bases from J; junction bases left unmatched: 11. The CDR3 runs 16 residues.

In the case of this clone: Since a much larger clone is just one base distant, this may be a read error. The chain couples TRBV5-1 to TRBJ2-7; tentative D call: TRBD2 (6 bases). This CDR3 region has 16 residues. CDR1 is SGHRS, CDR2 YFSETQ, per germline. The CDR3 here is CVSSLETTGRIYEQYF. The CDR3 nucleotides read TGCGTCAGCAGCTTGGAGACCACCGGGAGAATCTACGAGCAGTACTTC.

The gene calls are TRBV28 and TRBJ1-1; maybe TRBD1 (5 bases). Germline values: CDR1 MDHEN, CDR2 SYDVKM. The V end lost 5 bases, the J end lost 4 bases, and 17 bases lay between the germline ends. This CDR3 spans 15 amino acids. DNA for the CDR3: TGTGCCAGCAGTCCCCCCGGGGGGGACGGCACTGAAGCTTTCTTT. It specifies CASSPPGGDGTEAFF.

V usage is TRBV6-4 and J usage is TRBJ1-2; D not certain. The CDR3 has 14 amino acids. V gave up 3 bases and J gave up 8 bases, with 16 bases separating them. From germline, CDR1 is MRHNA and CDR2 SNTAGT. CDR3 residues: CASSESLGGGGYTF. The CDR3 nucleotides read TGTGCCAGCAGTGAATCTCTGGGTGGAGGGGGCTACACCTTC.

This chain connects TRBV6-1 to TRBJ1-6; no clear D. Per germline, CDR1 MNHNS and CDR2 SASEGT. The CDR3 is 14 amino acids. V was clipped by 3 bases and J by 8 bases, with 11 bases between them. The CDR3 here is CASSEMTSDSPLHF. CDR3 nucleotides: TGTGCCAGCAGTGAGATGACATCCGATTCACCCCTCCACTTT.

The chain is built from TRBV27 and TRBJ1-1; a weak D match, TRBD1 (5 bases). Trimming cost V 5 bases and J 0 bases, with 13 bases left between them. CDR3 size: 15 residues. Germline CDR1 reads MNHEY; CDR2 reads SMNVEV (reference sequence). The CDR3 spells CASSINRLMNTEAFF. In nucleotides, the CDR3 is TGTGCCAGCAGTATTAACAGGCTAATGAACACTGAAGCTTTCTTT.

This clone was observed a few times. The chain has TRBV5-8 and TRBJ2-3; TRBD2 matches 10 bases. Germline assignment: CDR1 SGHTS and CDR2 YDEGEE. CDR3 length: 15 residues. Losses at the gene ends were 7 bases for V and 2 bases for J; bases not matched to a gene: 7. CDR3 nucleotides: TGTGCCAGCCCCTTGAGCGGGGGGGTCACAGATACGCAGTATTTT. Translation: CASPLSGGVTDTQYF.

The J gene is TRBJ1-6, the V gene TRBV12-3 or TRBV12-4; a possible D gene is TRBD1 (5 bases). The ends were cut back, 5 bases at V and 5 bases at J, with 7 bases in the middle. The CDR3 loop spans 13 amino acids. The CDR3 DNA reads TGTGCCAGCAGTCTCAGGGATAATTCACCCCTCCACTTT. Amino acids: CASSLRDNSPLHF.

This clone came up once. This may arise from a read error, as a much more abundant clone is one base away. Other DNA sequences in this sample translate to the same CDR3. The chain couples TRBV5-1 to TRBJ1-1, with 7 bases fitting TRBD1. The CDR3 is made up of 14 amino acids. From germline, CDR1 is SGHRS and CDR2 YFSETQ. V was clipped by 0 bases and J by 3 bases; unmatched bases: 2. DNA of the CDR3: TGCGCCAGCAGCTTGGCAGGGGGATACACTGAAGCTTTCTTT. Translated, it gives CASSLAGGYTEAFF.

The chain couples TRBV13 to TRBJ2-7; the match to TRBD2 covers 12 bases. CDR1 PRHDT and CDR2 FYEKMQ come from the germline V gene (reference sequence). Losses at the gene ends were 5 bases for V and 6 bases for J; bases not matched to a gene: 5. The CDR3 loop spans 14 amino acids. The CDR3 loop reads CASSTLAGGGEQYF. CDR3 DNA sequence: TGTGCCAGCAGCACTCTAGCGGGAGGGGGCGAGCAGTACTTC.

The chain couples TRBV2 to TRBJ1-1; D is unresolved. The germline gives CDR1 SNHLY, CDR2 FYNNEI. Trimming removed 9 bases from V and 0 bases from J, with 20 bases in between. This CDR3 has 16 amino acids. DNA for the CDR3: TGTGCCAGTCGGGGTGGGAGTTGGAGAATGAACACTGAAGCTTTCTTT. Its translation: CASRGGSWRMNTEAFF.

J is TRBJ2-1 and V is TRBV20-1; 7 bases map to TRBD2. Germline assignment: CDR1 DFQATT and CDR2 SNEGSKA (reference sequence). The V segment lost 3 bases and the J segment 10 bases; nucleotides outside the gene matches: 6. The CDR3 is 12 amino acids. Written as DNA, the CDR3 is TGCAGTGCTAGTTCAAGCGGGACCGAGCAGTTCTTC. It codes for CSASSSGTEQFF.

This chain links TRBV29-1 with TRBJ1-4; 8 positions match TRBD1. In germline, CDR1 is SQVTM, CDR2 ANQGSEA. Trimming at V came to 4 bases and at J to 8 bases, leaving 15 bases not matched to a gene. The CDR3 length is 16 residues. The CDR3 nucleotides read TGCAGCGTTGGGGGAGAACTGGACAGGGATCGAGAAAAACTGTTTTTT. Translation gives CSVGGELDRDREKLFF.

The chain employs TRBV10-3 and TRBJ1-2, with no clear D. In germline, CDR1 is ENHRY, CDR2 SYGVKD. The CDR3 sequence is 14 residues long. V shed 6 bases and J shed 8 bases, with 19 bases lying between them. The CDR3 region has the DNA TGTGCCATCAGACCCGAAGCGTCGGGGAGAGGCTACACCTTC. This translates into CAIRPEASGRGYTF.

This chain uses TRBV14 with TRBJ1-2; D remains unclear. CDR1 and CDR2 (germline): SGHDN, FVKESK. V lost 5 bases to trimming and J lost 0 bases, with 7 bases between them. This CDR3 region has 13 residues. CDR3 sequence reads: CASSTTPNYGYTF. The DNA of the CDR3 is TGTGCCAGCAGCACAACACCTAACTATGGCTACACCTTC. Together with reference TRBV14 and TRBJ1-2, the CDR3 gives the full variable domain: EAGVTQFPSHSVIEKGQTVTLRCDPISGHDNLYWYRRVMGKEIKFLLHFVKESKQDESGMPNNRFLAERTGGTYSTLKVQPAELEDSGVYFCASSTTPNYGYTFGSGTRLTVV.

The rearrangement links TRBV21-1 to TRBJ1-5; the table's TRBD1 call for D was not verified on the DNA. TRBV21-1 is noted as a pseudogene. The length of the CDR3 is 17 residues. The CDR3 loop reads CASSKAGHTTSNQPQHF. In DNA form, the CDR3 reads TGTGCCAGCAGCAAAGCTGGACATACGACTAGCAATCAGCCCCAGCATTTT.

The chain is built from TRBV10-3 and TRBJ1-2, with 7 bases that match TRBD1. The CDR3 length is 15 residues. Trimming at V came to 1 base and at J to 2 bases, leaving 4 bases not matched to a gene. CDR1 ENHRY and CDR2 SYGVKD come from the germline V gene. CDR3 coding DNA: TGTGCCATCAGTGAGTTAGGACAGGAAAACTATGGCTACACCTTC. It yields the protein CAISELGQENYGYTF.

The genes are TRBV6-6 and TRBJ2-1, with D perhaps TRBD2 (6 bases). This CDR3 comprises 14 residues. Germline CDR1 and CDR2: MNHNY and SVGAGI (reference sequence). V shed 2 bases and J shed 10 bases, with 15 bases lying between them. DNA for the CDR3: TGTGCCAGCAGTTACAGTTGGAAGGAGGGAGAGCAGTTCTTC. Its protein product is CASSYSWKEGEQFF.